These 11 T cell receptor beta chains originate from one sample sequenced in a study of memory CD4+ T cells and cytomegalovirus serostatus (dated by TCRdb to about 2019). The method was the immunoSEQ multiplex PCR assay. As stored in TCRdb, this immuneACCESS dataset retains in-frame rearrangements with V and J assigned. A fraction of the clones does not appear; measured against another copy, unresolved V genes explain less than half of the discrepancy, and the remainder lacks a known reason. The sample table holds some 57,000 clones, of which more than 60% were seen once. The ten largest clones capture less than 0.95% of the sample. A FACSAria II was used to sort memory CD4+ T cells, defined as single viable CD3+CD4+CD8-CD45RO+ cells. The specimen sequenced was memory CD4+ T cells from blood. Every receptor here comes from an adult in good health and CMV-seronegative.

By share, this clone counts as medium-sized. The chain uses TRBV4-1 and TRBJ1-1, with TRBD1 as a possible D gene (5 bases). Trimming removed 3 bases at V and 6 bases at J, with 14 bases between. The CDR3 is 14 amino acids. In germline, CDR1 is MGHRA, CDR2 YSYEKL. In nucleotides, the CDR3 is TGCGCCAGCAGCCATAGTTTGGGACGCGCTGAAGCTTTCTTT. This translates into CASSHSLGRAEAFF.

The J gene is TRBJ2-7, the V gene TRBV7-4; 9 bases agree with TRBD1. Germline lookup yields CDR1 SGHVT and CDR2 SQSDAQ. The junction had 3 bases not matched to a gene; V was cut back by 3 bases and J by 3 bases. The CDR3 sequence is 14 residues long. CDR3 in amino acids: CASSLTGGIYEQYF. CDR3 sequence (DNA): TGTGCCAGCAGCTTGACAGGGGGGATCTACGAGCAGTACTTC.

This clone was seen a handful of times. The V call is TRBV5-5, the J call TRBJ2-1; D possibly corresponds to TRBD1 (6 bases). Per germline, CDR1 SGHKS and CDR2 YYEKEE (reference sequence). This CDR3 spans 13 amino acids. V dropped 5 bases and J dropped 7 bases, with 13 bases sitting between them. The DNA for the CDR3 is TGTGCCAGCAGTCAGATTCAGGGGAATGAGCAGTTCTTC. Residues: CASSQIQGNEQFF.

The chain combines TRBV4-2 with TRBJ2-1; 9 bases line up with TRBD2. The V gene end was trimmed by 4 bases and the J gene end by 5 bases; junction bases not matched to a gene: 6. This CDR3 region has 15 residues. CDR1 is LGHNA and CDR2 is YNFKEQ in the germline V gene. As DNA, the CDR3 is TGTGCCAGCAGCCGAGCGGGGGGACCCGACAATGAGCAGTTCTTC. Protein sequence: CASSRAGGPDNEQFF.

The rearrangement links TRBV19 to TRBJ2-5; TRBD1 agrees at 9 bases. V lost 3 bases to trimming and J lost 5 bases; unmatched junction nucleotides: 10. The length of the CDR3 is 16 residues. Germline CDR1 LNHDA, CDR2 SQIVND (reference sequence). The CDR3 DNA reads TGTGCCAGTAGTATTTCGGGACAGGGTGCTGGCGAGACCCAGTACTTC. Amino acid sequence: CASSISGQGAGETQYF.

This rearrangement joins TRBV29-1 to TRBJ2-1; the match to TRBD2 covers 13 bases. V gave up 7 bases and J gave up 5 bases; unmatched junction bases: 5. The CDR3 totals 14 residues. Germline V CDR1 and CDR2: SQVTM, ANQGSEA. The CDR3 reads CSGGGTSGNNEQFF. DNA of the CDR3: TGCAGCGGGGGGGGGACTAGCGGGAACAATGAGCAGTTCTTC.

The chain joins TRBV7-2 to TRBJ2-5, with D unclear. The CDR3 has 14 amino acids. Trimming pared 5 bases from V and 5 bases from J, leaving 15 bases between. Germline CDR1 and CDR2: SGHTA and FQGNSA. The CDR3 bases are TGTGCCAGCAGCCCTCCCTCGATGTCGGAGACCCAGTACTTC. It specifies CASSPPSMSETQYF.

V and J are TRBV6-5 and TRBJ2-1; possibly TRBD1 for D (6 bases). V shed 6 bases and J shed 0 bases, with 12 bases lying between them. The germline V gene has CDR1 MNHEY and CDR2 SVGAGI. CDR3 length: 15 amino acids. This CDR3 is CASSYRDISYNEQFF. In DNA form, the CDR3 reads TGTGCCAGCAGCTACCGGGACATCTCCTACAATGAGCAGTTCTTC.

The chain couples TRBV25-1 to TRBJ2-5; a possible D gene is TRBD1 (5 bases). V was clipped by 8 bases and J by 5 bases, with 12 bases between them. CDR1 and CDR2 from the germline V gene are MGHDK and SYGVNS. The CDR3 has 12 residues. CDR3 sequence reads: CASWRSGETQYF. DNA of the CDR3: TGTGCCAGCTGGCGGTCAGGGGAGACCCAGTACTTC.

The genes are TRBV7-2 and TRBJ2-5; 7 positions agree with TRBD1. CDR1 SGHTA and CDR2 FQGNSA come from the germline V gene. V shed 5 bases, J shed 6 bases, and the junction held 6 bases outside the gene matches. This CDR3 contains 13 residues. The CDR3 DNA is TGTGCCAGCAGCGAACAGGGGTCGAAGACCCAGTACTTC. Translating it yields CASSEQGSKTQYF.

The J gene is TRBJ1-2, the V gene TRBV7-2; TRBD1 matches 8 bases. V was pared by 5 bases and J by 8 bases, with 10 bases of the junction left unmatched. Germline V gene data show CDR1 as SGHTA and CDR2 as FQGNSA. This CDR3 comprises 14 residues. The CDR3 DNA is TGTGCCAGCAGCCCCCGGTGGACAGGGTACGGCTACACCTTC. Translating it yields CASSPRWTGYGYTF.